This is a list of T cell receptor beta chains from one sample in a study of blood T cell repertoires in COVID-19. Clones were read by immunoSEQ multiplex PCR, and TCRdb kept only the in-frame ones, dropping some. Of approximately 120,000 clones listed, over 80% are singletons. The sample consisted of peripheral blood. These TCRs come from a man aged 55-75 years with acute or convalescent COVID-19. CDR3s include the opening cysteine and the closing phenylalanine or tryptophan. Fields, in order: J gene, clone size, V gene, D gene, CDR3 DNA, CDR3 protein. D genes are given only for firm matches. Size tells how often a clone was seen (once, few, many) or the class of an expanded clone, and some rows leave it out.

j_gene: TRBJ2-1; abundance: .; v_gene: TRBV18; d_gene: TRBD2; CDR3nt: TGTGCCAGCTCACCCGTTCGAGCGGGAGGGGGATACAATGAGCAGTTCTTC; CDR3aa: CASSPVRAGGGYNEQFF
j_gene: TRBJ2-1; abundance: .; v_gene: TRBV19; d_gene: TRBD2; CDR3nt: TGTGCCAGTGGACCGGGACTAGCGGGAGGGCCCCCGGATGAGCAGTTCTTC; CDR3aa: CASGPGLAGGPPDEQFF
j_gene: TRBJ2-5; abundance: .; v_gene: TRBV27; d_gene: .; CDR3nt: TGTGCCAGCAGTTTATCTCTCGGGGAGACCCAGTACTTC; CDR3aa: CASSLSLGETQYF
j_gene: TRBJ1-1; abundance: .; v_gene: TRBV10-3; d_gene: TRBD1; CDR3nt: TGTGCCATCAGACTCGGACAGGTTTCTGAAGCTTTCTTT; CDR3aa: CAIRLGQVSEAFF
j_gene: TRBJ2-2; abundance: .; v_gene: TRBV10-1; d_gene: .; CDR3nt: TGCGCCAGCAGTGACCACTTCGGGGAGGCCGGGGAGCTGTTTTTT; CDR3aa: CASSDHFGEAGELFF
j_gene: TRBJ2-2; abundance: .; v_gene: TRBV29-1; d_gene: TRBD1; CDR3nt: TGCAGCGTCCAGGGGGTGAACACCGGGGAGCTGTTTTTT; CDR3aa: CSVQGVNTGELFF
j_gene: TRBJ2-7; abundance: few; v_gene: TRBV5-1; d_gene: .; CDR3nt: TGCGCCAGCAGCTTGGGTCAGGATATCTACGAGCAGTACTTC; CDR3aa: CASSLGQDIYEQYF
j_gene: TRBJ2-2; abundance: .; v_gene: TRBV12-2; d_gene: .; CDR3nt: TGTGCAAGTCGCTTTATAATCCAGTATAACACCGGGGAGCTGTTTTTT; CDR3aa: CASRFIIQYNTGELFF
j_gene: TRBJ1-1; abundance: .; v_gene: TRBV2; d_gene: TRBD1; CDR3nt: TGTGCCAGCAGTAAGGGACAGGGGATCGCTGAAGCTTTCTTT; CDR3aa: CASSKGQGIAEAFF
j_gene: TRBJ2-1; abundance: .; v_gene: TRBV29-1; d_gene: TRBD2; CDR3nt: TGCAGCGTCCTGCACGTCGGGGGGTTTTACAATGAGCAGTTCTTC; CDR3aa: CSVLHVGGFYNEQFF
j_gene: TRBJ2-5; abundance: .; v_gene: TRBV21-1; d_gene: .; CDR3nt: TGTGCCAGCAGGTGGGAGCACGAGAGGAAGACCCAGTACTTC; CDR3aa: CASRWEHERKTQYF
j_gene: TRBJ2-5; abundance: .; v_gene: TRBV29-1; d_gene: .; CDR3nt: TGCAGCGTTGGGCAGGGTGGTGAGACCCAGTACTTC; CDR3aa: CSVGQGGETQYF
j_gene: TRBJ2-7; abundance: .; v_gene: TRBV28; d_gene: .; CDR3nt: TGTGCCAGCAGTTCTGTTGCGCGGGGTTCTGGAGAGCAGTACTTC; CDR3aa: CASSSVARGSGEQYF
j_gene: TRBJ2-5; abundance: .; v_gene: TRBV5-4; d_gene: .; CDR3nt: TGTGCCAGCAGCTTAGGACATTTCCAAGAGACCCAGTACTTC; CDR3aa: CASSLGHFQETQYF
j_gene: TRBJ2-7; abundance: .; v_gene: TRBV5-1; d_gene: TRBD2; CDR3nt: TGCGCCGTAGATTTAGGTAGCGGGAGTCGATACGAGCAGTACTTC; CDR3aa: CAVDLGSGSRYEQYF